Below are 26 T cell receptor beta chains sequenced from a single sample in a study of identical twins. TCRdb called the 5' RACE reads again in MiXCR, with one record for every CDR3 protein. This sample has hundreds of thousands of distinct CDR3 sequences; around 8.6% occur once, and the top ten carry approximately 0.96%. The sample was also reused in another study, on yellow fever vaccine responses in identical twins.

The sequenced material came from PBMCs. These receptors were taken from a woman aged 18-29 years in good health.

This clonotype has more than one count but fewer than ten. This sequence joins TRBV21-1 and TRBJ2-7. TRBV21-1 is given as a pseudogene. The CDR3 runs to 14 residues. This chain's CDR3 is CASSNLCSSYEQYF. In nucleotides, the CDR3 is TGTGCCAGCAGCAACTTGTGTAGCTCCTACGAGCAGTACTTC.

This clonotype was seen a handful of times. For the CDR3, the DNA is TGCGCCAGCAGCCAGGGTGCCGCGGGACAGGGGGTCCCGTCCTACGAGCAGTACTTC. This sequence encodes CASSQGAAGQGVPSYEQYF. The chain links TRBV4-3 to TRBJ2-7; 11 nucleotides line up with TRBD1. The CDR3 loop spans 19 amino acids. V gave up 3 bases and J gave up 1 base; unmatched junction bases: 14. CDR1 LGHNA and CDR2 YSLEER come from the germline V gene.

This clonotype appeared many times. V usage is TRBV12-3 or TRBV12-4 and J usage is TRBJ1-5; a weak D match, TRBD1 (5 bases). The ends were cut back, 5 bases at V and 3 bases at J, with 14 bases in the middle. The CDR3 consists of 15 residues. Written as DNA, the CDR3 is TGTGCCAGCAGTGTGGAAGGGGTTTCCAATCAGCCCCAGCATTTT. Encoded protein: CASSVEGVSNQPQHF.

There are a few counts of this clonotype. The chain has TRBV6-2 or TRBV6-3 and TRBJ2-7; D possibly corresponds to TRBD2 (5 bases). This CDR3 region has 15 residues. Between the trimmed V and J ends, which lost 6 bases and 7 bases, there was a span of 22 bases. The germline V gene encodes CDR1 MNHEY and CDR2 SVGEGT. As DNA, the CDR3 is TGTGCCAGCAGCCTGTACCCTGGGCCGGGGTTAGAGCAGTACTTC. Translating gives CASSLYPGPGLEQYF.

This sequence joins TRBV5-6 and TRBJ2-1, with 13 bases aligning to TRBD2. Germline values: CDR1 SGHDT, CDR2 YYEEEE. V trimming: 7 bases; J trimming: 9 bases; junction bases outside the gene matches: 13. The CDR3 loop spans 16 amino acids. The CDR3 region has the DNA TGTGCCAGCGTACGGACTAGCGGGAGTCTTTTGAGTGAGCAGTTCTTC. Translated, it gives CASVRTSGSLLSEQFF.

At least ten counts were recorded for this clonotype. The rearrangement joins TRBV14 to TRBJ2-7; tentatively, D is TRBD1 (5 bases). The CDR3 consists of 13 residues. CDR1 and CDR2 (germline): SGHDN, FVKESK. V lost 3 bases, J lost 3 bases, and 9 bases lay in between. The CDR3 protein is CASSHSTDYEQYF. CDR3 DNA sequence: TGTGCCAGCAGCCACTCGACAGACTACGAGCAGTACTTC.

This clonotype was picked up many times. This chain joins TRBV2 and TRBJ1-2; maybe TRBD1 (5 bases). Germline V gene lookup returns CDR1 SNHLY and CDR2 FYNNEI. With 1 base removed from V and 5 bases from J, the gap between germline ends came to 23 bases. This CDR3 is 18 amino acids long. DNA for the CDR3: TGTGCCAGCAGTGAAGGGGGCCGGACCGTCTCGTTCGGTTATGGCTACACCTTC. It translates to CASSEGGRTVSFGYGYTF.

The chain uses TRBV12-3 or TRBV12-4 and TRBJ1-4; TRBD1 matches at 10 bases. The V gene end was trimmed by 6 bases and the J gene end by 8 bases; junction bases not matched to a gene: 18. The CDR3 has 18 amino acids. The CDR3 sequence is CASRNLVGTGASNEKLFF. The CDR3 nucleotides are TGTGCCAGCAGGAACCTGGTCGGGACAGGGGCAAGTAACGAAAAACTGTTTTTT.

This sequence joins TRBV29-1 and TRBJ2-1; no clear D. The ends were cut back, 0 bases at V and 6 bases at J, with 6 bases in the middle. Germline V lookup: CDR1 SQVTM, CDR2 ANQGSEA. The CDR3 loop spans 12 amino acids. The CDR3 region is CSVEETSNEQFF. CDR3 in DNA: TGCAGCGTTGAAGAAACGAGCAATGAGCAGTTCTTC.

The rearrangement joins TRBV28 to TRBJ2-5; 9 bases are a match to TRBD1. Germline V gene data show CDR1 as MDHEN and CDR2 as SYDVKM. The CDR3 is 18 amino acids. Trimming took 4 bases from V and 4 from J; bases not matched to a gene: 16. For the CDR3, the DNA is TGTGCCAGCAGTTCGAATCCGGGACAGGGAGGTCCACGAGAGACCCAGTACTTC. Its translation is CASSSNPGQGGPRETQYF.

The chain recombines TRBV6-4 with TRBJ2-3, with TRBD2 matching 10 bases. V shed 8 bases and J 2 bases; nucleotides not matched to a gene: 1. The CDR3 extends over 13 amino acids. Germline V gene sequence: CDR1 MRHNA, CDR2 SNTAGT. The CDR3: CASGTSDTDTQYF. The DNA of the CDR3 is TGTGCCAGCGGGACTAGCGACACAGATACGCAGTATTTT.

This clonotype showed up just a few times. This chain connects TRBV15 to TRBJ2-7; 9 positions match TRBD2. This CDR3 spans 14 amino acids. Per germline, CDR1 LNHNV and CDR2 YYDKDF (reference sequence). The V and J ends lost 5 bases and 6 bases, in that order; junction bases with no gene match: 8. In nucleotides, the CDR3 is TGTGCCACCAGCCTCGGCGGGAGGGCTAGCGAGCAGTACTTC. Residues: CATSLGGRASEQYF. Filled out from reference TRBV15 and TRBJ2-7, the complete variable domain reads DAMVIQNPRYQVTQFGKPVTLSCSQTLNHNVMYWYQQKSSQAPKLLFHYYDKDFNNEADTPDNFQSRRPNTSFCFLDIRSPGLGDTAMYLCATSLGGRASEQYFGPGTRLTVT.

As regards this clonotype: A read error is likely here: a far larger clone is one base away. The chain recombines TRBV14 with TRBJ2-5; 8 bases fit TRBD1. The CDR3 sequence is 14 residues long. The junction had 6 bases not matched to a gene; V was cut back by 4 bases and J by 5 bases. Germline lookup yields CDR1 SGHDN and CDR2 FVKESK. CDR3 DNA: TGTGCCAGCAGCCCGGGGACAGGACATGAGACCCAGTACTTC. The encoded protein is CASSPGTGHETQYF.

The chain is built from TRBV10-3 and TRBJ2-2; no clear D gene. Trimming removed 0 bases from V and 7 bases from J, with 12 bases in between. CDR3 length equals 15 residues. CDR1 and CDR2 (germline): ENHRY, SYGVKD. CDR3 in DNA: TGTGCCATCAGTGAGTCACGGAGCAGCGACGGGGAGCTGTTTTTT. This gives the protein CAISESRSSDGELFF.

This clonotype was counted between two and nine times. The rearrangement links TRBV29-1 to TRBJ2-5; D possibly corresponds to TRBD1 (6 bases). CDR1 and CDR2 from the germline V gene are SQVTM and ANQGSEA. V shed 2 bases and J shed 5 bases, with 21 bases lying between them. This CDR3 contains 16 residues. CDR3: CSVERFLAGARETQYF. CDR3 DNA sequence: TGCAGCGTTGAAAGGTTTTTGGCAGGGGCGCGGGAGACCCAGTACTTC.

This clonotype was counted many times. The rearrangement uses TRBV29-1 and TRBJ2-1, with TRBD1 identical over 10 bases. CDR1 is SQVTM, CDR2 ANQGSEA, per germline. Unmatched junction bases numbered 3, after V lost 4 bases and J lost 3 bases. CDR3 length equals 14 residues. The CDR3 here is CSVARDRGYNEQFF. The CDR3 DNA follows: TGCAGCGTTGCCCGGGACAGGGGCTACAATGAGCAGTTCTTC.

V gene TRBV7-2 combines with J gene TRBJ2-5; TRBD2 agrees at 11 bases. V was clipped by 4 bases and J by 4 bases; unmatched bases: 11. Germline-derived CDR1 and CDR2 are SGHTA and FQGNSA. This CDR3 spans 17 amino acids. CDR3 in DNA: TGTGCCAGCAGCTACAATAGCGGGGGGGCTTTGAGAGAGACCCAGTACTTC. Its protein is CASSYNSGGALRETQYF.

V is TRBV20-1 and J is TRBJ2-3, with D unresolved. The CDR3 covers 12 residues. The V and J ends lost 5 bases and 1 base respectively, with 7 bases between them. Germline V gives CDR1 DFQATT, CDR2 SNEGSKA (reference sequence). The CDR3 sequence: CSACRGTDTQYF. Written as DNA, the CDR3 is TGCAGTGCTTGTCGGGGCACAGATACGCAGTATTTT.

This clonotype was counted only a few times. The CDR3 DNA is TGTGCCAGCAGTTACTCATCCTGGGGTGGCTATAGCAATCAGCCCCAGCATTTT. Translated: CASSYSSWGGYSNQPQHF. The chain links TRBV6-2 or TRBV6-3 to TRBJ1-5, with unresolved D. CDR1 is MNHEY and CDR2 is SVGEGT in the germline V gene. Trimming removed 0 bases from V and 0 bases from J, with 15 bases in between. This CDR3 has 18 amino acids.

V and J are TRBV3-1 and TRBJ2-3; 7 bases are a match to TRBD1. This CDR3 has 15 residues. Trimming took 0 bases from V and 6 from J; bases not matched to a gene: 6. Germline CDR1 is LGHDT and CDR2 is YNNKEL (reference sequence). The CDR3 DNA reads as TGTGCCAGCAGCCAAGAGGACAGGCCGCAGGATACGCAGTATTTT. Encoded protein: CASSQEDRPQDTQYF.

This clonotype appeared a few times. The CDR3 sequence: CASSWGVADTQYF. DNA for the CDR3: TGTGCCAGCAGTTGGGGAGTGGCAGATACGCAGTATTTT. The rearrangement uses TRBV6-2 or TRBV6-3 and TRBJ2-3; a weak D match, TRBD2 (5 bases). The V and J ends lost 4 bases and 4 bases respectively, with 9 bases between them. Germline V lookup: CDR1 MNHEY, CDR2 SVGEGT. The CDR3 runs 13 residues.

This clonotype was picked up many times. This chain connects TRBV7-9 to TRBJ2-1; D gene uncertain. The V end lost 1 base, the J end lost 4 bases, and 14 bases lay between the germline ends. The CDR3 totals 16 residues. The germline CDR1 and CDR2 sequences are SEHNR and FQNEAQ (reference sequence). The CDR3 protein is CASSLGDPDRYNEQFF. The CDR3 bases are TGTGCCAGCAGCTTAGGTGACCCCGATAGATACAATGAGCAGTTCTTC.

This clonotype was detected only a few times. The chain is built from TRBV9 and TRBJ2-7, with 7 bases aligning to TRBD2. With 0 bases clipped from V and 2 bases from J, the junction kept 8 bases outside the gene matches. CDR1 and CDR2 from the germline V gene are SGDLS and YYNGEE. The CDR3 loop spans 16 amino acids. CDR3 bases: TGTGCCAGCAGCGTAGGGGGCCGGGACTACACCTACGAGCAGTACTTC. Amino acids: CASSVGGRDYTYEQYF.

This clonotype was observed a handful of times. The chain combines TRBV10-3 with TRBJ2-7; 7 bases fit TRBD1. The CDR3 loop spans 14 amino acids. V lost 4 bases, J lost 4 bases, and 7 bases stayed unmatched. Germline V gene data show CDR1 as ENHRY and CDR2 as SYGVKD. CDR3 in amino acids: CAISVLGQHYEQYF. CDR3 nucleotide sequence: TGTGCCATCAGTGTGTTGGGACAGCATTACGAGCAGTACTTC.

The V and J genes are TRBV4-3 and TRBJ2-1, with D perhaps TRBD2 (5 bases). Between the trimmed V and J ends, which lost 1 base and 12 bases, there was a span of 10 bases. The CDR3 consists of 12 residues. Germline V gene sequence: CDR1 LGHNA, CDR2 YSLEER. CDR3 protein: CASSQVTGRQFF. The CDR3 region has the DNA TGCGCCAGCAGCCAAGTGACGGGAAGGCAGTTCTTC.

This clonotype appeared a few times. The gene calls are TRBV30 and TRBJ2-7, with D perhaps matching TRBD1 or TRBD2 (5 bases each). V gave up 3 bases and J gave up 2 bases, with 23 bases separating them. This CDR3 spans 17 amino acids. CDR1 GTSNPN and CDR2 SVGIG come from the germline V gene (reference sequence). The CDR3 spells CAWRGEREAGKTYEQYF. CDR3 coding DNA: TGTGCCTGGAGAGGGGAGCGAGAAGCCGGAAAGACCTACGAGCAGTACTTC.